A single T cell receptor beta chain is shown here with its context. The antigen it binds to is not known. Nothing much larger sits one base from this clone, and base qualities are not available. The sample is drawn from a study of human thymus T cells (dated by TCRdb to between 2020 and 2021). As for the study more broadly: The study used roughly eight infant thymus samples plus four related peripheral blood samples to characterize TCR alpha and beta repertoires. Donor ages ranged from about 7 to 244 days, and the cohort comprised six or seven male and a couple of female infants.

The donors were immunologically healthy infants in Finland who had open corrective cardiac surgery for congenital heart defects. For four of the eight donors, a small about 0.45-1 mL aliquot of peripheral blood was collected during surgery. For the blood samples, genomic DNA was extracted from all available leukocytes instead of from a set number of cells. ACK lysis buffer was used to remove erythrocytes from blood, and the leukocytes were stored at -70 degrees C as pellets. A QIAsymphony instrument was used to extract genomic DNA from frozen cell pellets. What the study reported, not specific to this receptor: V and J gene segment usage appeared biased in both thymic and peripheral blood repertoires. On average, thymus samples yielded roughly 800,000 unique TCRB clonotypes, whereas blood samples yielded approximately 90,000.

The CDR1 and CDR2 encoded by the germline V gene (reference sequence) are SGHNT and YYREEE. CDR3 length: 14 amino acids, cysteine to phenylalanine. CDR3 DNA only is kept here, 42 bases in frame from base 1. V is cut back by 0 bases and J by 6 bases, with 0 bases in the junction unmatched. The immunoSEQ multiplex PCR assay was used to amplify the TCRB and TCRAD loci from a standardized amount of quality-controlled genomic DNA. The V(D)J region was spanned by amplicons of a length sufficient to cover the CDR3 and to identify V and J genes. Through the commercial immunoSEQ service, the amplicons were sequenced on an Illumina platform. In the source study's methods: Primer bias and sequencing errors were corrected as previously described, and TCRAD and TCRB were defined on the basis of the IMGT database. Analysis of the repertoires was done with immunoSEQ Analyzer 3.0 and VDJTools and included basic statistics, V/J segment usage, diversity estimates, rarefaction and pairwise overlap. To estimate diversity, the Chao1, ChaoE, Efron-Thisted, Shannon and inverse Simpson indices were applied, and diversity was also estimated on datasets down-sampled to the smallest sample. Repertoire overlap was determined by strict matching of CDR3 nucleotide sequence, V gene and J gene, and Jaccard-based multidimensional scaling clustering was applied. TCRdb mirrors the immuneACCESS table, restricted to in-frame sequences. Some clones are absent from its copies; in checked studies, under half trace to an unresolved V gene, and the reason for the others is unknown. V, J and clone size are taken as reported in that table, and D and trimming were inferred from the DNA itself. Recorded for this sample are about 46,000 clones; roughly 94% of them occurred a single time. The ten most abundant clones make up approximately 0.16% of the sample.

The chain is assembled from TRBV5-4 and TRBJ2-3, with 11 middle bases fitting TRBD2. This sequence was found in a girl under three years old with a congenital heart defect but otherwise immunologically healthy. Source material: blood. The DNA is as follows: TGTGCCAGCAGCTTGGCTAGCGGGAGGGATACGCAGTATTTT. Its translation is CASSLASGRDTQYF. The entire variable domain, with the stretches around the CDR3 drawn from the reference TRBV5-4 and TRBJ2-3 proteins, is ETGVTQSPTHLIKTRGQQVTLRCSSQSGHNTVSWYQQALGQGPQFIFQYYREEENGRGNFPPRFSGLQFPNYSSELNVNALELDDSALYLCASSLASGRDTQYFGPGTRLTVL.